The entry below describes one T cell receptor beta chain. Antigen: not known. cDNA libraries of TCR beta carried unique molecular identifiers. When about 0.85 to 11 million T cells were used, they gave about 490,000 cDNA molecules. MiXCR was run by TCRdb on the PCR reads, yielding one entry per CDR3 protein. The sample consists of roughly 730,000 distinct CDR3 sequences, 30% of them appearing once. The sample belongs to a study of post-analysis software for immune sequencing data. Study background: Progressive-relapsing, secondary progressive and relapsing-remitting multiple sclerosis were among the disease courses included. Whole-study results and caveats: By F measure, strong co-clustering occurred among samples prepared in the same batch. Patients showed TRBV5-6, TRBV5-1 and TRBV20-1 among four to six TRBV segments more frequent than in controls. People with multiple sclerosis had a significantly lower normalized Chao1 diversity than controls did.

From germline, CDR1 is SEHNR and CDR2 FQNEAQ (reference sequence). The V end lost 3 bases, the J end lost 5 bases, and 11 bases lay between the germline ends. The CDR3 covers 13 residues. This receptor was obtained from a girl under 18 with multiple sclerosis. The chain recombines TRBV7-9 with TRBJ2-7; possible D gene TRBD1, 6 bases. Sample: blood. For the CDR3, the DNA is TGTGCCAGCAGCTTTGCAGGGGCGGACGAGCAGTACTTC. This gives the protein CASSFAGADEQYF. Full variable domain (outside the CDR3, taken from reference TRBV7-9 and TRBJ2-7): DTGVSQNPRHKITKRGQNVTFRCDPISEHNRLYWYRQTLGQGPEFLTYFQNEAQLEKSRLLSDRFSAERPKGSFSTLEIQRTEQGDSAMYLCASSFAGADEQYFGPGTRLTVT.